The entry below gives a single T cell receptor beta chain sequence along with its context. As yet, its antigen is unknown. Aged about 6 to 90, donors were systemically healthy Caucasians from Russia. Alongside a J-beta primer mix, a sample-barcoded 5' primer served in a second PCR lasting about 6 to 11 cycles. TCRdb called the 5' RACE reads again in MiXCR, with one record for every CDR3 protein. Here the sample spans about 1.4 million distinct CDR3 sequences, 45% to 70% being singletons. This entry belongs to a study of blood T cells in healthy people across ages. Notes on the study in general: When set beside aged donors, long-lived donors presented more naive CD4+ cells and higher diversity.

Sequencing was done on a sample of blood. The clonotype was recovered from a man younger than 35 in good health.

The CDR3 DNA follows: TGTGCCAGCAGTGAAGGCCCTAGCGGTTCCTACGAGCAGTACTTC. Translating it yields CASSEGPSGSYEQYF. This chain uses TRBV6-1 with TRBJ2-7; 7 bases fit TRBD2. Germline V gene lookup returns CDR1 MNHNS and CDR2 SASEGT. CDR3 size: 15 residues. The trim removed 1 base at V and 1 base at J, leaving 4 bases unmatched.